This T cell receptor (beta chain) was identified during a study of identical twins. Study-wide findings and caveats: Beta out-of-frame twin sharing showed a weaker excess. It was possible that invariant MAIT and iNKT cells partly confounded the zero-insertion analyses.

TCRdb processed the 5' RACE reads anew with MiXCR; each CDR3 protein has one entry. The data hold approximately 600,000 distinct CDR3 sequences, with under 8.5% observed a single time. Every donor was a healthy Caucasian. This clonotype was seen more than once but under ten times. Its antigen is still unknown. J was trimmed by 0 bases and V by 5 bases; bases with no gene match: 6. The CDR3 contains 16 residues. Germline loops: CDR1 SEHNR, CDR2 FQNEAQ (reference sequence). These same data were also listed under a study on yellow fever vaccine responses in identical twins. According to that study: Twins reportedly mounted vaccine T cell responses that seemed partly convergent, partly personalized.

The rearrangement uses TRBV7-9 and TRBJ2-2, with 7 bases lining up with TRBD2. This TCR came from a woman aged 18-35 years in good health. Sequencing used PBMCs. CDR3 nucleotide sequence: TGTGCCAGCAGCCCGGGACTAAGCTCGAACACCGGGGAGCTGTTTTTT. It specifies CASSPGLSSNTGELFF.